The clone carrying this TCR beta chain was counted a few times. Its target is unknown. The sample belongs to a study of radiotherapy plus CTLA-4 blockade in lung cancer. Study-wide points: In blood, TCR clones derived from the tumor expanded after radiotherapy plus ipilimumab. Early clonal dynamics of blood T cells, together with interferon-beta, were reported as the best response predictor.

The protocol was immunoSEQ multiplex PCR, while the TCRdb copy is restricted to in-frame clones and leaves out a portion. The profile shows around 45,000 clones, 73% of them singletons. Material: peripheral blood, obtained from a patient treated with radiotherapy plus ipilimumab. The clonotype originates from a human donor with non-small cell lung cancer who had a complete response to radiotherapy plus ipilimumab.

The CDR3 reads CASSESSNPVLPLHF. The CDR3 region has the DNA TGTGCCAGCAGTGAATCCTCAAACCCCGTACTACCCCTCCACTTT. This chain uses TRBV25-1 with TRBJ1-6; D is undetermined. Trimming shortened V by 1 base and J by 12 bases, and 16 bases separated the two germline ends. The length of the CDR3 is 15 residues. Germline V gene sequence: CDR1 MGHDK, CDR2 SYGVNS.